The T cell receptor (beta chain) described here comes from a study of cytomegalovirus exposure and HLA in healthy donors. Whole-study findings and limits: Analysis was carried out at a later point, and it linked a missense DCLRE1C variant to TCR beta V- and J-gene trimming.

CDR3 length: 13 amino acids. With 5 bases removed from V and 4 bases from J, the gap between germline ends came to 9 bases. CDR1 MNHEY and CDR2 SMNVEV come from the germline V gene (reference sequence). This PCR relied on a set of 60 Vbeta primers and 13 Jbeta primers. TCRdb keeps only in-frame clones here, not all; method: immunoSEQ multiplex PCR. The top ten clones hold approximately 8.9% of a sample with tens of thousands of clones, approximately 81% of them seen once. As to this clone: Its antigen is currently unknown.

The sample taken for sequencing was PBMCs. The chain carries TRBV27 and TRBJ2-1; possibly TRBD2 for D (6 bases). The sequence came from a middle-aged woman in good health and CMV-seropositive. The CDR3, as DNA: TGTGCCAGCAGTGGGGGGTCGTACAATGAGCAGTTCTTC. This gives the protein CASSGGSYNEQFF.